The entry that follows covers one T cell receptor beta chain sequence. This clonotype was observed a handful of times. Its antigen target is currently unknown. There are no base qualities to consult, and no much larger clone falls within one base. Preparation of the library involved RT-PCR. TCRdb shows the sequencer as Illumina HiSeq 2500. TCRdb reran the public reads through fastp at Q25 and MiXCR, keeping productive beta chains. Every distinct CDR3 protein forms one entry, paired with its most common genes and DNA. Recorded for this sample are about 700,000 distinct CDR3 sequences; around 16% of them occurred a single time. Of the sample, roughly 10% falls within the top ten clones. The junction shows trimming of 8 bases on V and 3 bases on J, plus 11 bases between the germline ends. Measured from the cysteine to the phenylalanine, the CDR3 is 13 residues long. Only the CDR3 part of the read is kept: 39 bases, read in frame from the first base.

The data were taken from a study of response to subunit inactivated influenza vaccine (dated by TCRdb to the late 2010s). Notes on the research overall: Deep quantitative T cell receptor repertoire profiling was used in the study to track responses to a trivalent subunit inactivated influenza vaccine. The investigation overall reported the following: The authors suggested that each seasonal influenza vaccination may recruit only a limited number of new T cells.

The rearrangement combines TRBV12-3 or TRBV12-4 with TRBJ2-4; TRBD1 is perhaps the D gene, given 5 matching bases. This sequence was found in a man in his fifties or sixties who received an inactivated influenza vaccine. Donor details come from another sample of the same person, matched by shared clones. The sequencing used PBMCs from blood, collected 12 days after vaccination. The CDR3 protein: CASWGQGKNIQYF. DNA sequence: TGTGCCAGCTGGGGTCAGGGCAAAAACATTCAGTACTTC.